Each of the 31 T cell receptor beta chains below was sequenced from the same sample in a study of T cell repertoires in cytomegalovirus infection. MiXCR, run by TCRdb on the reads, gives a single entry per CDR3 protein. The table includes fewer than 200,000 distinct CDR3 sequences, about a tenth detected once. Sequenced input: PBMCs. All receptors come from a human donor in good health (CMV status not recorded). Some clones in this sample may be carry-over from other donors' samples.

This clonotype was picked up many times. The gene calls are TRBV7-2 and TRBJ2-5, with TRBD1 matching over 10 bases. V lost 4 bases and J lost 5; bases outside the gene matches: 13. Per the germline V gene, CDR1 is SGHTA and CDR2 is FQGNSA. The CDR3 sequence is 17 residues long. The CDR3 loop reads CASSSKGQGLFSETQYF. DNA for the CDR3: TGTGCCAGCAGCTCAAAGGGACAGGGGTTATTTTCGGAGACCCAGTACTTC.

Here the CDR3 reads CASSLSQGYRDTGELFF. DNA of the CDR3: TGTGCCAGCAGTTTATCCCAGGGGTACCGGGACACCGGGGAGCTGTTTTTT. The chain is built from TRBV28 and TRBJ2-2, with D possibly being TRBD1 (6 bases). CDR1 is MDHEN and CDR2 is SYDVKM in the germline V gene. Trimming left V 1 base short and J 3 bases short, with 15 bases between. CDR3 length: 17 residues.

V is TRBV28 and J is TRBJ2-1, with 7 bases fitting TRBD2. The CDR3 contains 16 residues. Germline CDR1 MDHEN, CDR2 SYDVKM. The junction had 12 bases not matched to a gene; V was cut back by 6 bases and J by 4 bases. The CDR3 is CASRPPPGLPYNEQFF. CDR3 bases: TGTGCCAGCAGGCCCCCTCCGGGACTACCGTACAATGAGCAGTTCTTC. The full variable domain, rest sourced from reference TRBV28 and TRBJ2-1, is DVKVTQSSRYLVKRTGEKVFLECVQDMDHENMFWYRQDPGLGLRLIYFSYDVKMKEKGDIPEGYSVSREKKERFSLILESASTNQTSMYLCASRPPPGLPYNEQFFGPGTRLTVL.

This clonotype was recorded many times. The chain carries TRBV7-9 and TRBJ2-3; D may correspond to TRBD1 or TRBD2 (5 bases each). With 5 bases removed from V and 0 bases from J, the gap between germline ends came to 9 bases. CDR3 size: 14 residues. Germline V gene data show CDR1 as SEHNR and CDR2 as FQNEAQ (reference sequence). The CDR3 nucleotides read TGTGCCAGCAGCCGGGACCTAAGCACAGATACGCAGTATTTT. This codes for CASSRDLSTDTQYF. The full variable domain, with the rest looked up from reference TRBV7-9 and TRBJ2-3, is DTGVSQNPRHKITKRGQNVTFRCDPISEHNRLYWYRQTLGQGPEFLTYFQNEAQLEKSRLLSDRFSAERPKGSFSTLEIQRTEQGDSAMYLCASSRDLSTDTQYFGPGTRLTVL.

The J gene is TRBJ2-5, the V gene TRBV15; D may be TRBD2 (6 bases). The CDR3 covers 14 residues. Germline V gene lookup returns CDR1 LNHNV and CDR2 YYDKDF (reference sequence). Trimming stripped 3 bases from V and 5 bases from J, with 13 bases between. The CDR3 is CATSSGGSGETQYF. DNA of the CDR3: TGTGCCACCAGCAGCGGGGGATCTGGTGAGACCCAGTACTTC.

This clonotype was found many times. The rearrangement links TRBV6-1 to TRBJ2-1, with TRBD1 matching over 8 bases. Germline-derived CDR1 and CDR2 are MNHNS and SASEGT. CDR3 length: 15 residues. Trimming removed 7 bases from V and 7 bases from J; junction bases left unmatched: 12. CDR3 nucleotides: TGTGCCAGCACCGACAGGGGCTGGTCCCGAAATGAGCAGTTCTTC. Its translation: CASTDRGWSRNEQFF.

In this sample, this clonotype turned up many times. This rearrangement joins TRBV28 to TRBJ1-1, with D possibly matching TRBD1 (6 bases). Germline CDR1 and CDR2: MDHEN and SYDVKM. Trimming removed 7 bases from V and 2 bases from J, with 17 bases in between. This CDR3 spans 15 amino acids. CDR3 protein: CASTQGGLGNTEAFF. The CDR3 DNA is TGTGCCAGCACCCAAGGGGGGCTCGGTAACACTGAAGCTTTCTTT. Full variable domain (missing parts from reference TRBV28 and TRBJ1-1): DVKVTQSSRYLVKRTGEKVFLECVQDMDHENMFWYRQDPGLGLRLIYFSYDVKMKEKGDIPEGYSVSREKKERFSLILESASTNQTSMYLCASTQGGLGNTEAFFGQGTRLTVV.

The chain links TRBV6-2 or TRBV6-3 to TRBJ2-1; D is undetermined. CDR3 length: 11 residues. V lost 8 bases and J lost 9, with 11 bases in between. Germline CDR1 is MNHEY and CDR2 is SVGEGT. As DNA, the CDR3 is TGTGCCAGCGGGAACGTCGGTGAGCAGTTCTTC. Protein product: CASGNVGEQFF.

In this sample, this clonotype turned up a few times. The genes are TRBV11-2 and TRBJ1-2; no reliable D call. The V gene's germline CDR1 is SGHAT and CDR2 FQNNGV. The CDR3 length is 15 residues. V lost 1 base and J lost 0, with 9 bases in between. The CDR3 loop reads CASSLGIGSNYGYTF. Here the CDR3 DNA reads TGTGCCAGCAGCTTAGGAATAGGTTCTAACTATGGCTACACCTTC.

The table lists this clonotype with a few counts. The rearrangement links TRBV29-1 to TRBJ2-6; weak D call: TRBD2 (5 bases). The length of the CDR3 is 14 residues. Per the germline V gene, CDR1 is SQVTM and CDR2 is ANQGSEA. V was clipped by 4 bases and J by 3 bases, with 10 bases between them. CDR3 sequence (DNA): TGCAGCGTTGGAGGGAAGAATGGGGCCAACGTCCTGACTTTC. Amino acids: CSVGGKNGANVLTF.

This clonotype has just a few counts. V usage is TRBV29-1 and J usage is TRBJ2-5, with unresolved D. Trimming stripped 1 base from V and 3 bases from J, with 12 bases between. The CDR3 is made up of 14 amino acids. CDR1 and CDR2 from the germline V gene are SQVTM and ANQGSEA. CDR3 nucleotide sequence: TGCAGCGTTGAAGTGGACCATCTTGAAGAGACCCAGTACTTC. Amino acid sequence: CSVEVDHLEETQYF.

Many counts were recorded for this clonotype. V is TRBV12-3 or TRBV12-4 and J is TRBJ2-5, with TRBD2 identical over 9 bases. Trimming at V came to 5 bases and at J to 4 bases, leaving 8 bases not matched to a gene. The CDR3 has 15 residues. The CDR3, as DNA: TGTGCCAGCAGTCCCGGGACTAGCCCGTTAGAGACCCAGTACTTC. Translated: CASSPGTSPLETQYF.

This clonotype has a count of ten or more. The chain links TRBV6-2 or TRBV6-3 to TRBJ2-1, with 11 bases identical to TRBD2. CDR1 is MNHEY and CDR2 is SVGEGT in the germline V gene. The CDR3 length is 15 residues. Trimming removed 6 bases from V and 4 bases from J; junction bases left unmatched: 5. Here the CDR3 DNA reads TGTGCCAGCAGAAAGACTAGCGGGGATTACAATGAGCAGTTCTTC. Residues: CASRKTSGDYNEQFF.

The chain uses TRBV2 and TRBJ2-1; D gene unclear. The CDR3 runs to 11 residues. Trimming took 4 bases from V and 8 from J, leaving 6 bases between them. Germline V gives CDR1 SNHLY, CDR2 FYNNEI. The CDR3 DNA sequence: TGTGCCAGCAGTGTGCGGTATGAGCAGTTCTTC. Amino acid sequence: CASSVRYEQFF. Together with reference TRBV2 and TRBJ2-1, the CDR3 gives the full variable domain: EPEVTQTPSHQVTQMGQEVILRCVPISNHLYFYWYRQILGQKVEFLVSFYNNEISEKSEIFDDQFSVERPDGSNFTLKIRSTKLEDSAMYFCASSVRYEQFFGPGTRLTVL.

This clonotype has at least ten counts. V is TRBV7-2 and J is TRBJ2-2; D possibly corresponds to TRBD1 (6 bases). The CDR3 totals 15 residues. Trimming left V 5 bases short and J 5 bases short, with 15 bases between. The germline V gene encodes CDR1 SGHTA and CDR2 FQGNSA. The CDR3 here is CASSADSKITGELFF. The CDR3 DNA sequence: TGTGCCAGCAGCGCGGACAGTAAGATAACCGGGGAGCTGTTTTTT.

For this clonotype: One junction end does not reproduce the germline sequence, and a read error may be involved. This sequence joins TRBV5-4 and TRBJ2-6, with D perhaps matching TRBD1 or TRBD2 (5 bases each). Germline CDR1 reads SGHNT; CDR2 reads YYREEE (reference sequence). CDR3 size: 13 residues. The CDR3 sequence: CASSTSGANVLNF. CDR3 nucleotide sequence: TGTGCCAGCAGCACTAGTGGGGCCAACGTCCTGAATTTC.

This clonotype was observed a few times. This rearrangement joins TRBV28 to TRBJ1-4; D not resolved. CDR3 length equals 15 residues. The V gene's germline CDR1 is MDHEN and CDR2 SYDVKM. The V end lost 0 bases, the J end lost 0 bases, and 5 bases lay between the germline ends. The CDR3 DNA is TGTGCCAGCAGTTTATGGAGAGCAACTAATGAAAAACTGTTTTTT. Encoded protein: CASSLWRATNEKLFF.

This clonotype has only a few counts. This chain uses TRBV2 with TRBJ2-1; 8 bases line up with TRBD1. Germline V gene data show CDR1 as SNHLY and CDR2 as FYNNEI. The ends lost 7 bases at V and 3 bases at J; junction bases unmatched: 5. The CDR3 sequence is 14 residues long. The CDR3 nucleotides are TGTGCCAGCAAGGGAGACAGGGGCTACAATGAGCAGTTCTTC. Translated, it gives CASKGDRGYNEQFF.

The CDR3 DNA is TGCAGCGTGGGGAGTTCCTACAATGAGCAGTTCTTC. It specifies CSVGSSYNEQFF. V and J are TRBV29-1 and TRBJ2-1; tentatively, D is TRBD2 (5 bases). The CDR3 consists of 12 residues. V lost 6 bases to trimming and J lost 1 base, with 7 bases between them. Germline V gene data show CDR1 as SQVTM and CDR2 as ANQGSEA.

This clonotype was seen many times. This sequence joins TRBV7-2 and TRBJ2-3; D uncertain. Germline assignment: CDR1 SGHTA and CDR2 FQGNSA. V lost 2 bases to trimming and J lost 8 bases, with 11 bases between them. The CDR3 is 13 amino acids. The DNA of the CDR3 is TGTGCCAGCAGCTTAATGTTATCTAGTACGCAGTATTTT. It codes for CASSLMLSSTQYF.

The chain combines TRBV20-1 with TRBJ2-5; D unclear. Trimming cost V 6 bases and J 2 bases, with 13 bases left between them. Germline V gene lookup returns CDR1 DFQATT and CDR2 SNEGSKA (reference sequence). This CDR3 comprises 13 residues. The CDR3 DNA is TGCAGTGCGCTCCCCCCACAACAAGAGACCCAGTACTTC. Its translation is CSALPPQQETQYF.

This clonotype was recorded at least ten times. The CDR3 sequence: CASSLSSPKDGYTF. DNA for the CDR3: TGTGCCAGCAGCTTAAGCTCCCCAAAGGATGGCTACACCTTC. The chain joins TRBV7-9 to TRBJ1-2; D ambiguous. From germline, CDR1 is SEHNR and CDR2 FQNEAQ (reference sequence). CDR3 length: 14 amino acids. The V end lost 2 bases, the J end lost 6 bases, and 13 bases lay between the germline ends. The variable domain in full, with the rest retrieved from reference TRBV7-9 and TRBJ1-2, is DTGVSQNPRHKITKRGQNVTFRCDPISEHNRLYWYRQTLGQGPEFLTYFQNEAQLEKSRLLSDRFSAERPKGSFSTLEIQRTEQGDSAMYLCASSLSSPKDGYTFGSGTRLTVV.

The V call is TRBV10-2, the J call TRBJ1-2; a weak D match, TRBD1 (6 bases). Germline loops: CDR1 WSHSY, CDR2 SAAADI. CDR3 length equals 15 residues. Trimming took off 5 bases at V and 3 bases at J, with 16 bases between the two ends. This chain's CDR3 is CASSTTAGADYGYTF. The CDR3 DNA reads as TGCGCCAGCAGTACCACCGCGGGGGCTGACTATGGCTACACCTTC.

This clonotype was observed at least ten times. The rearrangement uses TRBV7-2 and TRBJ2-5; 9 bases match TRBD2. The CDR3 is made up of 14 amino acids. The V and J ends lost 2 bases and 5 bases, in that order; junction bases with no gene match: 3. CDR1 is SGHTA, CDR2 FQGNSA, per germline. The CDR3, as DNA: TGTGCCAGCAGCTTACTAGCGGGAAGGGAGACCCAGTACTTC. Protein product: CASSLLAGRETQYF.

The sample holds a few counts of this clonotype. The chain has TRBV20-1 and TRBJ2-1; 8 nucleotides align to TRBD2. Germline CDR1 and CDR2: DFQATT and SNEGSKA (reference sequence). The V and J ends lost 5 bases and 5 bases, in that order; junction bases with no gene match: 17. This CDR3 comprises 17 residues. This CDR3 reads CSARGGTSGKIDNEQFF. The CDR3 bases are TGCAGTGCTCGGGGGGGGACAAGCGGAAAAATCGACAATGAGCAGTTCTTC.

This clonotype appeared many times. V usage is TRBV7-3 and J usage is TRBJ2-4; D unresolved. CDR1 is SGHTA and CDR2 is FQGTGA in the germline V gene. There are 13 residues in the CDR3. The V gene lost 1 base and the J gene lost 8 bases, with 9 bases spanning the gap. For the CDR3, the DNA is TGTGCCAGCAGCTTAAACTTTTTCGACATTCAGTACTTC. This sequence encodes CASSLNFFDIQYF. Variable domain in full (rest from reference TRBV7-3 and TRBJ2-4): GAGVSQTPSNKVTEKGKYVELRCDPISGHTALYWYRQSLGQGPEFLIYFQGTGAADDSGLPNDRFFAVRPEGSVSTLKIQRTERGDSAVYLCASSLNFFDIQYFGAGTRLSVL.

Notes on this clonotype: A much larger clone sits a single nucleotide away, making a read error possible. V gene TRBV7-8 combines with J gene TRBJ2-1, with 11 bases lining up with TRBD2. CDR1 is SGHVS, CDR2 FQNEAQ, per germline. The CDR3 has 16 amino acids. J lost 5 bases, V lost 5 bases, and 8 bases had no gene match. The CDR3 is CASSMLTSGEHNEQFF. The CDR3 bases are TGTGCCAGCAGCATGCTGACTAGCGGGGAACACAATGAGCAGTTCTTC.

This clonotype has ten or more counts. The chain employs TRBV7-9 and TRBJ2-3; 13 bases align to TRBD2. The germline V gene has CDR1 SEHNR and CDR2 FQNEAQ (reference sequence). The CDR3 sequence is 15 residues long. V dropped 3 bases and J dropped 6; count of bases not matched to a gene: 3. DNA of the CDR3: TGTGCCAGCAGCTTGACTAGCGGGAGGACGGATACGCAGTATTTT. It translates to CASSLTSGRTDTQYF. The full variable domain, with the rest looked up from reference TRBV7-9 and TRBJ2-3, is DTGVSQNPRHKITKRGQNVTFRCDPISEHNRLYWYRQTLGQGPEFLTYFQNEAQLEKSRLLSDRFSAERPKGSFSTLEIQRTEQGDSAMYLCASSLTSGRTDTQYFGPGTRLTVL.

This clonotype was seen at least ten times. V usage is TRBV25-1 and J usage is TRBJ2-7; the D gene is possibly TRBD2 (6 bases). The CDR3 is 11 amino acids. Germline V gene lookup returns CDR1 MGHDK and CDR2 SYGVNS. V was trimmed by 6 bases and J by 6 bases, leaving 9 bases between them. Written as DNA, the CDR3 is TGTGCCAGCAGCCCCGGGGGCGAGCAGTACTTC. As protein: CASSPGGEQYF.

Many counts were recorded for this clonotype. CDR3 amino acids: CASSLGGQPQHF. CDR3 DNA: TGTGCCAGCAGTTTAGGGGGACAGCCCCAGCATTTT. V is TRBV12-3 or TRBV12-4 and J is TRBJ1-5; no clear D gene. V lost 1 base to trimming and J lost 7 bases, with 5 bases between them. CDR3 size: 12 residues.

This clonotype was recorded many times. This chain uses TRBV7-2 with TRBJ2-3, with D uncertain. The CDR3 sequence is 12 residues long. The ends were cut back, 1 base at V and 7 bases at J, with 6 bases in the middle. Germline V gives CDR1 SGHTA, CDR2 FQGNSA. CDR3 region: CASSLGAYTQYF. In DNA, the CDR3 is TGTGCCAGCAGCTTAGGGGCCTATACGCAGTATTTT.